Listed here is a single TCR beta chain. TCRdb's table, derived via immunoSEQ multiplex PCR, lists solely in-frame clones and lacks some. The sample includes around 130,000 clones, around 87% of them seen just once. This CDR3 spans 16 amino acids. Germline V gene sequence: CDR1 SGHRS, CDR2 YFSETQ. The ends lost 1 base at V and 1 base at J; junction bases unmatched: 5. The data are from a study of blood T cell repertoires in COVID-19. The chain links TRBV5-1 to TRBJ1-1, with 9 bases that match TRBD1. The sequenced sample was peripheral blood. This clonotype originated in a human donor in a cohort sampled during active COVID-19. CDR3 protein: CASSLRPGQGNTEAFF. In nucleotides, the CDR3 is TGCGCCAGCAGCTTGAGGCCGGGACAGGGGAACACTGAAGCTTTCTTT.